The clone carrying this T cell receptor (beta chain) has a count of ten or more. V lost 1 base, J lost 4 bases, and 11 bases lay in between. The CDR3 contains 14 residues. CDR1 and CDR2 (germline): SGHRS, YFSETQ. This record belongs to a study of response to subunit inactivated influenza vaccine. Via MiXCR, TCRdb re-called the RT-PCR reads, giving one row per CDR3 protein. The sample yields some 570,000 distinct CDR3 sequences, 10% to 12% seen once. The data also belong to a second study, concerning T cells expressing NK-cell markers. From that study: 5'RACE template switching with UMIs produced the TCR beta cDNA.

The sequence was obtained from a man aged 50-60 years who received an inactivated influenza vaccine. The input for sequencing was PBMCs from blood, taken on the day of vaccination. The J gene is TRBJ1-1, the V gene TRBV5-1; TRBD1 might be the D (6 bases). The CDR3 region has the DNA TGCGCCAGCAGCTTGATCCAGGGGAGCACTGAAGCTTTCTTT. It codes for CASSLIQGSTEAFF.